This T cell receptor (beta chain) was sequenced for a study of blood T cell repertoires in COVID-19. Overall study context: The United States, Italy and Spain supplied acute and convalescent COVID-19 samples. Sources were T cells, B-cell-depleted T cells, or PBMCs; the material itself was cDNA or gDNA.

Germline loops: CDR1 SQVTM, CDR2 ANQGSEA. This CDR3 region has 14 residues. Trimming stripped 3 bases from V and 8 bases from J, with 19 bases between. Original methodology: Amplifying reference gene primers gave estimates of nucleated cell counts. Measured with immunoSEQ multiplex PCR; TCRdb has only the in-frame clones, and not every one. The V and J calls and clone size are taken from that table; D and trimming were inferred from the DNA. Of roughly 160,000 clones listed, roughly 91% are singletons. The chain joins TRBV29-1 to TRBJ1-2; D is undetermined. Sequenced input: peripheral blood. The receptor was derived from a man in his late teens or twenties with acute or convalescent COVID-19. CDR3 DNA sequence: TGCAGCGTTGACGATCGGCAGCGGATGGGAGGCTACACCTTC. Its translation is CSVDDRQRMGGYTF.